These 28 T cell receptor beta chains share one sample of origin, sequenced in a study of blood T cells in healthy people across ages. Together with a sample-barcoded 5' primer, a J-beta primer mix was included in a second PCR lasting about 6 to 12 cycles. One entry per CDR3 protein results from TCRdb running MiXCR on the 5' RACE reads. The table shows 600,000 or so distinct CDR3 sequences, with roughly 21% occurring only once. Specimen: blood. All receptors come from a man between 65 and 79 years old in good health.

This clonotype has only a few counts. The chain employs TRBV4-1 and TRBJ2-1; maybe TRBD1 (6 bases). Trimming cost V 0 bases and J 8 bases, with 14 bases left between them. Germline V CDR1 and CDR2: MGHRA, YSYEKL. The CDR3 has 15 residues. The CDR3 here is CASSQDPGVGYEQFF. In DNA, the CDR3 is TGCGCCAGCAGCCAAGATCCAGGGGTAGGTTATGAGCAGTTCTTC.

This clonotype was detected only a few times. J is TRBJ1-4 and V is TRBV3-1, with D hard to call. The CDR3 spans 14 residues. Germline V lookup: CDR1 LGHDT, CDR2 YNNKEL (reference sequence). The V gene lost 4 bases and the J gene lost 8 bases, with 14 bases spanning the gap. DNA of the CDR3: TGTGCCAGCAGCCCCGGGCTGAGAGGGGAAAAACTGTTTTTT. This codes for CASSPGLRGEKLFF.

This clonotype has only a few counts. This chain links TRBV10-3 with TRBJ1-1; TRBD1 agrees at 7 bases. Unmatched junction bases numbered 2, after V lost 10 bases and J lost 0 bases. CDR1 and CDR2 from the germline V gene are ENHRY and SYGVKD. The length of the CDR3 is 12 residues. DNA of the CDR3: TGTGCCAGCGGGACAGTGAACACTGAAGCTTTCTTT. Its protein is CASGTVNTEAFF.

The chain couples TRBV9 to TRBJ2-7, with 8 bases identical to TRBD1. With V trimmed by 6 bases and J by 5 bases, 10 bases remained unmatched. Germline V gives CDR1 SGDLS, CDR2 YYNGEE. The CDR3 totals 14 residues. The CDR3 nucleotides read TGTGCCAGCACCCCGGGGACAGGATATGACGAGCAGTACTTC. Encoded protein: CASTPGTGYDEQYF.

The V and J genes are TRBV28 and TRBJ2-1; tentative D call: TRBD2 (6 bases). The CDR3 runs to 15 residues. The V end was cut by 4 bases, the J end by 5 bases, with 15 bases between. Germline loops: CDR1 MDHEN, CDR2 SYDVKM. The CDR3 sequence: CASSSPSEKHNEQFF. The CDR3 DNA is TGTGCCAGCAGTTCGCCTAGCGAGAAGCACAATGAGCAGTTCTTC.

This clonotype was seen a few times. The chain has TRBV7-2 and TRBJ2-1; D is possibly TRBD2 (6 bases). Germline assignment: CDR1 SGHTA and CDR2 FQGNSA. The CDR3 length is 15 residues. V lost 8 bases, J lost 1 base, and 15 bases lay in between. Written as DNA, the CDR3 is TGTGCCAGCCGGAGGGGCGGTACGTCCTACAATGAGCAGTTCTTC. Amino acids: CASRRGGTSYNEQFF. Combining the CDR3 with reference TRBV7-2 and TRBJ2-1 gives the whole variable domain GAGVSQSPSNKVTEKGKDVELRCDPISGHTALYWYRQSLGQGLEFLIYFQGNSAPDKSGLPSDRFSAERTGGSVSTLTIQRTQQEDSAVYLCASRRGGTSYNEQFFGPGTRLTVL.

CDR3 bases: TGTGCCAGCAGTTCCCCCGGGACAGACTTCCAAGAGACCCAGTACTTC. Amino acid sequence: CASSSPGTDFQETQYF. The chain couples TRBV27 to TRBJ2-5, with 7 bases lining up with TRBD1. CDR3 size: 16 residues. Germline lookup yields CDR1 MNHEY and CDR2 SMNVEV (reference sequence). The V gene end was trimmed by 4 bases and the J gene end by 1 base; junction bases not matched to a gene: 9.

This clonotype was seen a handful of times. This chain connects TRBV4-1 to TRBJ2-5, with D uncertain. Germline CDR1 is MGHRA and CDR2 is YSYEKL. The length of the CDR3 is 15 residues. V lost 0 bases and J 2 bases, leaving 10 bases between the germline ends. CDR3 DNA sequence: TGCGCCAGCAGCCAAGAGTCCTGGTCACAAGAGACCCAGTACTTC. Its protein product is CASSQESWSQETQYF.

V and J are TRBV6-2 or TRBV6-3 and TRBJ2-5; the match to TRBD1 covers 7 bases. The J call may not be correct, given that the DNA end is closer to TRBJ2-7. Germline V CDR1 and CDR2: MNHEY, SVGEGT. This CDR3 has 14 amino acids. The CDR3 reads CASGERQGAYEQYF. CDR3 coding DNA: TGTGCCAGCGGCGAAAGACAGGGTGCCTACGAGCAGTACTTC.

The chain combines TRBV6-2 or TRBV6-3 with TRBJ2-6; D is uncertain. The CDR3 extends over 15 amino acids. V was cut by 6 bases and J by 0 bases, with 9 bases left in between. Germline V gives CDR1 MNHEY, CDR2 SVGEGT. CDR3 region: CASSGRPSGANVLTF. CDR3 in DNA: TGTGCCAGCAGCGGACGGCCCTCTGGGGCCAACGTCCTGACTTTC.

This clonotype was counted a few times. The J gene is TRBJ2-1, the V gene TRBV5-6; 8 bases are shared with TRBD1. The CDR3 covers 16 residues. The junction had 8 bases not matched to a gene; V was cut back by 4 bases and J by 2 bases. Germline V gene data show CDR1 as SGHDT and CDR2 as YYEEEE. The CDR3 loop reads CASSRNPDRAYNEQFF. The CDR3 DNA reads TGTGCCAGCAGCCGGAACCCGGACAGGGCCTACAATGAGCAGTTCTTC.

This clonotype was seen more than once but under ten times. V and J are TRBV10-3 and TRBJ2-5; D perhaps matches TRBD2 (6 bases). The end of the DNA is better explained by TRBJ2-1, so the J call may be wrong. Germline CDR1 is ENHRY and CDR2 is SYGVKD. The CDR3 is 14 residues long. The CDR3 coding sequence is TGTGCCATCAGTGAGAGTTCCGGCGGGATTGAGCAGTTCTTC. This gives the protein CAISESSGGIEQFF.

The chain has TRBV25-1 and TRBJ2-3; D ambiguous. The V gene lost 1 base and the J gene lost 6 bases, with 5 bases spanning the gap. Germline CDR1 and CDR2: MGHDK and SYGVNS. CDR3 length equals 12 residues. CDR3 loop: CASSELWDTQYF. The CDR3 DNA sequence: TGTGCCAGCAGTGAATTGTGGGATACGCAGTATTTT.

This clonotype was counted at least ten times. The chain couples TRBV15 to TRBJ2-1, with D unclear. Germline-derived CDR1 and CDR2 are LNHNV and YYDKDF (reference sequence). The CDR3 length is 15 residues. Trimming cost V 2 bases and J 1 base, with 9 bases left between them. In nucleotides, the CDR3 is TGTGCCACCAGCAGATTCACAGCTTCCTACAATGAGCAGTTCTTC. It is translated as CATSRFTASYNEQFF. Using reference TRBV15 and TRBJ2-1 for the parts outside the CDR3, the full variable domain is DAMVIQNPRYQVTQFGKPVTLSCSQTLNHNVMYWYQQKSSQAPKLLFHYYDKDFNNEADTPDNFQSRRPNTSFCFLDIRSPGLGDTAMYLCATSRFTASYNEQFFGPGTRLTVL.

The chain recombines TRBV7-3 with TRBJ2-2; D unclear. Trimming pared 4 bases from V and 2 bases from J, leaving 8 bases between. From germline, CDR1 is SGHTA and CDR2 FQGTGA. The CDR3 has 14 amino acids. CDR3 DNA sequence: TGTGCCAGCAGCTCGGGTCACAACACCGGGGAGCTGTTTTTT. Translated, it gives CASSSGHNTGELFF.

The CDR3 spells CAISTGGADTQYF. In DNA form, the CDR3 reads TGTGCCATCAGTACCGGAGGTGCAGATACGCAGTATTTT. V usage is TRBV10-3 and J usage is TRBJ2-3; D is perhaps TRBD2 (5 bases). The CDR3 loop spans 13 amino acids. Looked up from germline, CDR1 is ENHRY and CDR2 is SYGVKD. The V and J ends lost 5 bases and 4 bases respectively, with 10 bases between them.

This clonotype was counted ten times or more. The rearrangement joins TRBV4-1 to TRBJ2-1; D is perhaps TRBD2 (5 bases). This CDR3 has 15 amino acids. Germline CDR1 reads MGHRA; CDR2 reads YSYEKL. V was cut by 2 bases and J by 7 bases, with 15 bases left in between. The CDR3 loop is CASSQKGVQRNEQFF. CDR3 nucleotide sequence: TGCGCCAGCAGCCAAAAGGGAGTACAGAGGAATGAGCAGTTCTTC.

The genes are TRBV20-1 and TRBJ1-1; D call uncertain. This CDR3 contains 12 residues. From germline, CDR1 is DFQATT and CDR2 SNEGSKA (reference sequence). V lost 3 bases and J lost 3, with 8 bases in between. CDR3 in DNA: TGCAGTGCTAGGTGGTGGGACACTGAAGCTTTCTTT. It encodes CSARWWDTEAFF.

The chain combines TRBV2 with TRBJ2-5; D perhaps matches TRBD1 (5 bases). This CDR3 has 16 residues. Per the germline V gene, CDR1 is SNHLY and CDR2 is FYNNEI. The V end lost 3 bases, the J end lost 1 base, and 15 bases lay between the germline ends. CDR3 in amino acids: CASSETARPPQETQYF. In DNA form, the CDR3 reads TGTGCCAGCAGTGAGACAGCGAGGCCCCCCCAAGAGACCCAGTACTTC.

This clonotype was found many times. The CDR3 DNA follows: TGCAGTGCTAGGCAGCAGGGCCAAGAGACCCAGTACTTC. The encoded protein is CSARQQGQETQYF. The rearrangement joins TRBV20-1 to TRBJ2-5; weak D call: TRBD1 (5 bases). The length of the CDR3 is 13 residues. Germline V gene data show CDR1 as DFQATT and CDR2 as SNEGSKA (reference sequence). The V end was cut by 3 bases, the J end by 1 base, with 9 bases between.

The sample holds a few counts of this clonotype. This chain links TRBV9 with TRBJ2-2, with 7 bases matching TRBD2. This CDR3 is built from 16 residues. With V trimmed by 3 bases and J by 6 bases, 11 bases remained unmatched. Germline-derived CDR1 and CDR2 are SGDLS and YYNGEE. CDR3 sequence reads: CASSGKGLVRAGELFF. For the CDR3, the DNA is TGTGCCAGCAGCGGAAAAGGACTAGTTAGGGCCGGGGAGCTGTTTTTT.

To note about this clonotype: A junction boundary mismatches the germline segment, possibly from a read error. This chain links TRBV6-4 with TRBJ2-3; 7 bases map to TRBD1. This CDR3 contains 12 residues. Germline V gene data show CDR1 as MRHNA and CDR2 as SNTAGT. The CDR3 is CASSDSGDSLHF. The DNA of the CDR3 is TGTGCCAGCAGTGACTCTGGGGACAGTCTGCATTTT.

V usage is TRBV28 and J usage is TRBJ1-4; TRBD1 agrees at 11 bases. The CDR3 runs to 15 residues. The V gene end was trimmed by 5 bases and the J gene end by 7 bases; junction bases not matched to a gene: 6. CDR1 and CDR2 from the germline V gene are MDHEN and SYDVKM. The DNA for the CDR3 is TGTGCCAGCAGTCGAACCGGGACAGGGGGTGAAAAACTGTTTTTT. Translating gives CASSRTGTGGEKLFF.

This clonotype was seen a few times. The chain uses TRBV9 and TRBJ1-3, with 8 bases aligning to TRBD1. J gave up 0 bases and V 2 bases, and 4 bases lay outside the gene matches. CDR1 and CDR2 (germline): SGDLS, YYNGEE. The CDR3 extends over 16 amino acids. The CDR3: CASSVGTGSSGNTIYF. In nucleotides, the CDR3 is TGTGCCAGCAGCGTCGGGACAGGAAGCTCTGGAAACACCATATATTTT. Together with reference TRBV9 and TRBJ1-3, the CDR3 gives the full variable domain: DSGVTQTPKHLITATGQRVTLRCSPRSGDLSVYWYQQSLDQGLQFLIQYYNGEERAKGNILERFSAQQFPDLHSELNLSSLELGDSALYFCASSVGTGSSGNTIYFGEGSWLTVV.

The chain combines TRBV5-1 with TRBJ2-1; 12 bases are shared with TRBD2. J gave up 7 bases and V 4 bases, and 21 bases lay outside the gene matches. From germline, CDR1 is SGHRS and CDR2 YFSETQ. The CDR3 runs to 20 residues. The CDR3 here is CASSPHGVSSGRAKDNEQFF. CDR3 nucleotide sequence: TGCGCCAGCAGCCCGCACGGGGTCTCTAGCGGGAGGGCCAAGGATAATGAGCAGTTCTTC.

This clonotype was detected a few times. The genes are TRBV24-1 and TRBJ1-4; D not certain. Per germline, CDR1 KGHDR and CDR2 SFDVKD. Trimming pared 4 bases from V and 4 bases from J, leaving 9 bases between. The CDR3 length is 14 residues. CDR3 amino acids: CATSEGRNNEKLFF. The DNA of the CDR3 is TGTGCCACCAGTGAGGGCAGAAATAATGAAAAACTGTTTTTT.

The table lists this clonotype with a few counts. The V gene is TRBV10-3, the J gene TRBJ2-7, with D possibly being TRBD1 (6 bases). V lost 6 bases, J lost 0 bases, and 15 bases lay in between. Germline values: CDR1 ENHRY, CDR2 SYGVKD. The CDR3 is 15 amino acids. DNA of the CDR3: TGTGCCATCAGGGGGGACAAAGGTAACTCCTACGAGCAGTACTTC. It is translated as CAIRGDKGNSYEQYF.

This clonotype was counted only a few times. CDR3 residues: CSAKDQATNEKLFF. In DNA form, the CDR3 reads TGCAGTGCGAAGGACCAGGCAACTAATGAAAAACTGTTTTTT. This chain connects TRBV20-1 to TRBJ1-4; no reliable D call. Germline V gives CDR1 DFQATT, CDR2 SNEGSKA (reference sequence). The CDR3 runs 14 residues. V was shortened by 6 bases and J by 0 bases, with 11 bases between the two germline ends.